Following are 17 T cell receptor beta chains from one sample sequenced in a study of T cell changes during pregnancy in multiple sclerosis. Here immunoSEQ multiplex PCR was the method, and the copy in TCRdb shows in-frame clones only, minus some. The top ten hold over 1.5% of the sample, which has tens of thousands of clones, 90% to 95% seen once. The specimen was peripheral blood, collected after pregnancy. All receptors come from a female donor in good health, enrolled as a control in a pregnancy study.

This chain uses TRBV7-9 with TRBJ2-7; 7 positions agree with TRBD2. CDR1 is SEHNR, CDR2 FQNEAQ, per germline (reference sequence). The CDR3 runs 12 residues. V lost 7 bases, J lost 5 bases, and 5 bases stayed unmatched. CDR3 nucleotide sequence: TGTGCCAGCACCGGGGGGAGTGACGAGCAGTACTTC. Its translation is CASTGGSDEQYF.

CDR3 protein: CASSPRWDTRGYGYTF. DNA for the CDR3: TGTGCCAGCAGCCCTAGGTGGGACACCAGAGGCTATGGCTACACCTTC. The V call is TRBV11-1, the J call TRBJ1-2, with a tentative D call TRBD1 (6 bases). V was trimmed by 5 bases and J by 4 bases, leaving 20 bases between them. From germline, CDR1 is SGHAT and CDR2 FQDESV (reference sequence). The CDR3 is made up of 16 amino acids.

The J gene is TRBJ2-1, the V gene TRBV7-3; 8 bases agree with TRBD1. Germline CDR1 reads SGHTA; CDR2 reads FQGTGA. The CDR3 consists of 12 residues. V trimming: 11 bases; J trimming: 8 bases; junction bases outside the gene matches: 8. CDR3 DNA: TGTGCCTCCAGGGGGCCTGGAGATGAGCAGTTCTTC. As protein: CASRGPGDEQFF.

V is TRBV2 and J is TRBJ2-7, with a possible D match to TRBD1 (5 bases). In germline, CDR1 is SNHLY, CDR2 FYNNEI. The CDR3 contains 12 residues. V lost 6 bases and J lost 4, with 10 bases in between. Here the CDR3 reads CASRADSYEQYF. For the CDR3, the DNA is TGTGCCAGCAGGGCCGACAGTTACGAGCAGTACTTC.

The J gene is TRBJ1-1, the V gene TRBV25-1; possible D gene TRBD1, 5 bases. With 0 bases removed from V and 1 base from J, the gap between germline ends came to 12 bases. The CDR3 consists of 16 residues. Germline CDR1 and CDR2: MGHDK and SYGVNS. CDR3 nucleotide sequence: TGTGCCAGCAGTGAATATGGGGATGACAGGAACACTGAAGCTTTCTTT. Translating gives CASSEYGDDRNTEAFF. Complete variable domain (other parts from reference TRBV25-1 and TRBJ1-1): EADIYQTPRYLVIGTGKKITLECSQTMGHDKMYWYQQDPGMELHLIHYSYGVNSTEKGDLSSESTVSRIRTEHFPLTLESARPSHTSQYLCASSEYGDDRNTEAFFGQGTRLTVV.

CDR3 residues: CASSMDRPDQPQHF. The CDR3 region has the DNA TGTGCCAGTAGTATGGACAGGCCAGATCAGCCCCAGCATTTT. The rearrangement links TRBV19 to TRBJ1-5, with TRBD1 identical over 7 bases. The germline gives CDR1 LNHDA, CDR2 SQIVND (reference sequence). V trimming: 3 bases; J trimming: 5 bases; junction bases outside the gene matches: 4. This CDR3 contains 14 residues.

The gene calls are TRBV28 and TRBJ1-6; a weak D match, TRBD1 (6 bases). Germline CDR1 MDHEN, CDR2 SYDVKM. This CDR3 has 14 residues. Trimming left V 6 bases short and J 6 bases short, with 12 bases between. The CDR3 is CASSLQGTNSPLHF. CDR3 DNA: TGTGCCAGCAGCTTACAGGGAACTAATTCACCCCTCCACTTT.

The chain is built from TRBV28 and TRBJ2-7; 8 bases agree with TRBD1. The CDR3 totals 15 residues. The J segment lost 4 bases and the V segment lost 2 bases, leaving 7 bases of the junction unmatched. CDR1 is MDHEN, CDR2 SYDVKM, per germline. The CDR3 sequence is CASSLGTGGVYEQYF. Here the CDR3 DNA reads TGTGCCAGCAGTTTAGGGACAGGAGGGGTATACGAGCAGTACTTC. Full variable domain (rest looked up from reference TRBV28 and TRBJ2-7): DVKVTQSSRYLVKRTGEKVFLECVQDMDHENMFWYRQDPGLGLRLIYFSYDVKMKEKGDIPEGYSVSREKKERFSLILESASTNQTSMYLCASSLGTGGVYEQYFGPGTRLTVT.

The CDR3 loop is CASRGPYRETGNTIYF. Written as DNA, the CDR3 is TGTGCCAGCAGGGGACCATACAGGGAGACTGGAAACACCATATATTTT. V gene TRBV2 combines with J gene TRBJ1-3; possible D gene TRBD1, 6 bases. The ends were cut back, 6 bases at V and 2 bases at J, with 17 bases in the middle. This CDR3 spans 16 amino acids. Germline V gene sequence: CDR1 SNHLY, CDR2 FYNNEI.

This clone was recorded only once. The J gene is TRBJ2-5, the V gene TRBV28; D is undetermined. The CDR3 extends over 11 amino acids. CDR1 is MDHEN and CDR2 is SYDVKM in the germline V gene. V was cut by 6 bases and J by 2 bases, with 4 bases left in between. CDR3 protein: CASRTQETQYF. The CDR3 nucleotides read TGTGCCAGCAGGACACAAGAGACCCAGTACTTC.

The rearrangement links TRBV7-2 to TRBJ1-5, with TRBD1 identical over 7 bases. The CDR3 spans 15 residues. V was pared by 4 bases and J by 3 bases, with 6 bases of the junction left unmatched. Germline V lookup: CDR1 SGHTA, CDR2 FQGNSA. The DNA of the CDR3 is TGTGCCAGCAGCTACACAGGGGTCTCCAATCAGCCCCAGCATTTT. It yields the protein CASSYTGVSNQPQHF.

The chain combines TRBV12-1 with TRBJ2-4; TRBD2 was called by the table and not checked on the DNA. TRBV12-1 constitutes a pseudogene. CDR3 length: 18 residues. Here the CDR3 reads CASSCDLEGRLAKNIQYF. The CDR3 DNA follows: TGTGCCAGCAGCTGTGATTTGGAGGGCAGGCTAGCCAAAAACATTCAGTACTTC.

The rearrangement links TRBV28 to TRBJ1-4; 10 positions match TRBD1. The germline gives CDR1 MDHEN, CDR2 SYDVKM. V was pared by 4 bases and J by 8 bases, with 7 bases of the junction left unmatched. This CDR3 has 15 residues. DNA for the CDR3: TGTGCCAGCAGTTCCGCCGGGACAGGGGCCGAAAAACTGTTTTTT. Amino acids: CASSSAGTGAEKLFF.

The gene calls are TRBV5-8 and TRBJ1-5; the match to TRBD1 covers 7 bases. V was pared by 3 bases and J by 3 bases, with 6 bases of the junction left unmatched. In germline, CDR1 is SGHTS, CDR2 YDEGEE. The CDR3 is 15 amino acids. DNA for the CDR3: TGTGCCAGCAGCTCCGGGACAGCCATCAATCAGCCCCAGCATTTT. Protein product: CASSSGTAINQPQHF.

Details on this clone: The sample has other DNA sequences that encode this CDR3 too. The rearrangement joins TRBV18 to TRBJ1-1; no firm D call. Looked up from germline, CDR1 is KGHSH and CDR2 is LQKENI. Trimming shortened V by 6 bases and J by 1 base, and 9 bases separated the two germline ends. The CDR3 length is 13 residues. The CDR3 region has the DNA TGTGCCAGCTCGCCGGCAGGGAACACTGAAGCTTTCTTT. This codes for CASSPAGNTEAFF.

The chain carries TRBV29-1 and TRBJ2-2; 8 nucleotides agree with TRBD2. V was pared by 3 bases and J by 5 bases, with 8 bases of the junction left unmatched. Germline V gene data show CDR1 as SQVTM and CDR2 as ANQGSEA. The CDR3 spans 15 residues. The CDR3 here is CSVELSGGRTGELFF. CDR3 nucleotide sequence: TGCAGCGTTGAGCTCAGCGGGGGACGGACCGGGGAGCTGTTTTTT.

J is TRBJ1-1 and V is TRBV11-3; D not resolved. CDR3 length: 13 amino acids. Germline CDR1 SGHNT, CDR2 YENEEA. Trimming removed 0 bases at V and 5 bases at J, with 7 bases between. The CDR3 here is CASSLDSATEAFF. DNA for the CDR3: TGTGCCAGCAGCTTAGATAGTGCGACTGAAGCTTTCTTT.